This TCR beta chain was sequenced for a study of CD8+CD57+ T cells in acquired aplastic anemia (dated by TCRdb to the late 2010s). In terms of the full investigation: Extracted DNA from sorted CD4+ and CD8+ cells averaged around 3.5 ug, ranging from roughly 0.17 to 30 ug. Study-level results and caveats: Around 30 CD8+ CDR3 sequences were found to be shared between patients and controls, but these sequences appeared to be highly expressed in patients and within the immunodominant clones of the patients. CD8+ Simpson's diversity did not differ significantly between patients and healthy controls (P=0.060).

Genomic DNA was used as template for profiling of TCR beta VDJ combinations and CDR3 sequences. TCR repertoire sequencing was run on an Illumina HiSeq 2000. Regarding the original processing steps: Repertoire assessment relied on Simpson's diversity index, CDR3 size and DJ length profiles, and TRBV/TRBJ rearrangement plots. The most abundant DNA sequence in the deep sequencing data was taken as the immunodominant clone. CDR3 amino acid sequences were screened for sharing across subjects and were compared with published repertoires and the VDJdb database. TCRdb trimmed public reads at Q25 via fastp, called clones via MiXCR and kept in-frame beta chains. Rows merge per CDR3 protein into single entries with the most common DNA and genes. TCRdb, rather than the study authors, made the V and J calls. The sample table records about 190,000 distinct CDR3 sequences; 64% of these occur just once. The ten largest clones add up to 46% of the sample.

TCR repertoires of sorted CD4+ and CD8+ blood T cells from severe aplastic anemia patients and healthy subjects were deep-sequenced in the study. Ficoll-Paque density gradient centrifugation was used to isolate peripheral blood mononuclear cells. Before DNA extraction, CD4+ and CD8+ T cells were sorted with FACS or magnetic beads. For this clonotype: The antigen it binds to is not known. Base qualities are not provided; no much larger clone lies one nucleotide away.

V loses 9 bases of germline sequence and J loses 3 bases, and the interval between the two ends is 18 bases. From a lookup of the germline V gene (reference sequence), CDR1 and CDR2 are LNHDA and SQIVND. The CDR3 contains 15 residues, cysteine and phenylalanine counted. Left in the record is the CDR3 DNA by itself, 45 bases read in frame from the first base. The source of this sequence is a human donor with severe aplastic anemia or a healthy control (not recorded which). The chain links TRBV19 with TRBJ2-1; the D gene is perhaps TRBD2, on 5 matching bases. The specimen was sorted CD4+, CD8+, or CD8+CD57+ T cells (not recorded which) from PBMCs. The CDR3 region: CASSLEAASYNEQFF. The nucleotide sequence reads TGTGCCAGCAGCTTGGAGGCAGCAAGCTACAATGAGCAGTTCTTC.